A selection of T cell receptor beta chains follows, all from one sample in a study of CD8 T cells in Susac syndrome. TCRdb ran MiXCR on the immunoSEQ multiplex PCR reads and lists one entry per CDR3 protein. The data contain about 190,000 distinct CDR3 sequences, around 95% of them seen just once; the ten biggest clones take up 0.098%. Sequencing used CD4+ T cells from PBMCs. These receptors were taken from a human donor with Susac syndrome. Each CDR3 is given with its conserved first and last residue. Each record gives: J gene, V gene, CDR3 length, CDR3 protein.

TRBJ1-2 | TRBV4-3 | 14 | CASSQDWTGGGYTF
TRBJ1-6 | TRBV3-1 | 14 | CASSRQQGGSPLHF
TRBJ1-1 | TRBV29-1 | 13 | CSVDRRLNTEAFF
TRBJ2-5 | TRBV7-6 | 15 | CASSSMSGSVETQYF
TRBJ2-7 | TRBV28 | 14 | CASSTRTFSYEQYF
TRBJ2-7 | TRBV20-1 | 11 | CSASDHYEQYF
TRBJ1-1 | TRBV14 | 15 | CASSDFGTVNTEAFF
TRBJ2-2 | TRBV6-6 | 14 | CASRTNLITGELFF
TRBJ1-2 | TRBV5-1 | 15 | CASRVVGTPNYGYTF
TRBJ2-3 | TRBV5-4 | 13 | CASSLDPTDTQYF
TRBJ2-3 | TRBV6-2/TRBV6-3 | 12 | CASSSSESTQYF
TRBJ2-5 | TRBV20-1 | 15 | CSASIPGQAQETQYF
TRBJ2-7 | TRBV5-4 | 14 | CASSFRGGVYEQYF
TRBJ1-2 | TRBV4-1 | 15 | CASSQDGGIFYGYTF